Each of the 12 T cell receptor beta chains below was sequenced from the same sample in a study of PD-1 blockade in classical Hodgkin lymphoma (TCRdb year 2020). The time point label here, explained by the study, means: cycle 4 day 1 (C4D1), after about 6 weeks of nivolumab. Every trial patient had relapsed following autologous stem cell transplantation, and prior brentuximab vedotin exposure was what differed among cohorts A, B and C. The library was made by the immunoSEQ multiplex PCR assay. TCRdb limited this immuneACCESS table to in-frame rearrangements with V and J called. A share of clones is missing; checked studies link under half to unresolved V genes, and the rest is unexplained. The sample data list roughly 100,000 clones, and roughly 90% of these were observed just once. Around 17% of the sample is taken by the ten largest. The sample consisted of peripheral blood mononuclear cells (PBMCs), taken before the fourth cycle of nivolumab. The receptors shown here come from a human donor with classical Hodgkin lymphoma.

The rearrangement uses TRBV2 and TRBJ1-2, with TRBD1 matching 7 bases. Germline assignment: CDR1 SNHLY and CDR2 FYNNEI. The trim removed 7 bases at V and 4 bases at J, leaving 6 bases unmatched. The CDR3 spans 13 residues. This CDR3 reads CASIRTGGYGYTF. In DNA form, the CDR3 reads TGTGCCAGCATCAGGACAGGCGGCTATGGCTACACCTTC.

The V call is TRBV9, the J call TRBJ2-7; TRBD1 agrees at 8 bases. CDR1 is SGDLS, CDR2 YYNGEE, per germline. This CDR3 has 14 residues. The V gene end was trimmed by 4 bases and the J gene end by 5 bases; junction bases not matched to a gene: 8. The CDR3: CASSTRTGWDEQYF. CDR3 DNA sequence: TGTGCCAGCAGCACCCGGACAGGGTGGGACGAGCAGTACTTC.

This chain links TRBV7-2 with TRBJ1-2; the match to TRBD1 covers 11 bases. The trim removed 5 bases at V and 7 bases at J, leaving 9 bases unmatched. The CDR3 is made up of 15 amino acids. Germline assignment: CDR1 SGHTA and CDR2 FQGNSA. The CDR3 protein is CASSLGQGASSGYTF. In DNA, the CDR3 is TGTGCCAGCAGCCTAGGACAGGGGGCGTCGAGTGGCTACACCTTC. The full variable domain, with the rest looked up from reference TRBV7-2 and TRBJ1-2, is GAGVSQSPSNKVTEKGKDVELRCDPISGHTALYWYRQSLGQGLEFLIYFQGNSAPDKSGLPSDRFSAERTGGSVSTLTIQRTQQEDSAVYLCASSLGQGASSGYTFGSGTRLTVV.

The V and J genes are TRBV5-1 and TRBJ2-5, with a possible D match to TRBD1 (6 bases). Germline assignment: CDR1 SGHRS and CDR2 YFSETQ. The CDR3 totals 15 residues. Trimming took 4 bases from V and 5 from J, leaving 18 bases between them. In nucleotides, the CDR3 is TGCGCCAGCAGCCCCATCAGGGGTGAGGAGGAGACCCAGTACTTC. The encoded protein is CASSPIRGEEETQYF.

This clone was observed once. Here the CDR3 reads CASSVAGTGLGVDEKLFF. DNA for the CDR3: TGTGCCAGCAGTGTAGCCGGGACAGGGCTTGGTGTCGATGAAAAACTGTTTTTT. The V and J genes are TRBV6-1 and TRBJ1-4, with TRBD1 matching 9 bases. CDR1 is MNHNS and CDR2 is SASEGT in the germline V gene. The CDR3 has 18 residues. Trimming at V came to 4 bases and at J to 6 bases, leaving 15 bases not matched to a gene.

This clone was found once. This chain connects TRBV5-6 to TRBJ1-3; 12 bases align to TRBD1. In germline, CDR1 is SGHDT, CDR2 YYEEEE. This CDR3 is built from 18 residues. V shed 3 bases and J 4 bases; nucleotides not matched to a gene: 11. As DNA, the CDR3 is TGTGCCAGCAGCTCGTCCCGGGACAGGGGGCCGGTCGGAAACACCATATATTTT. Amino acid sequence: CASSSSRDRGPVGNTIYF.

This clone was detected once. This chain joins TRBV7-9 and TRBJ1-1; 10 positions match TRBD1. CDR3 size: 14 residues. CDR1 is SEHNR and CDR2 is FQNEAQ in the germline V gene (reference sequence). V trimming: 5 bases; J trimming: 6 bases; junction bases outside the gene matches: 6. The CDR3 loop reads CASSPWTGGPEAFF. CDR3 DNA: TGTGCCAGCAGCCCATGGACAGGGGGTCCTGAAGCTTTCTTT.

This chain links TRBV7-2 with TRBJ2-7; TRBD2 might be the D (5 bases). The germline V and J ends were trimmed by 4 bases and 3 bases, with 10 bases remaining between them. CDR1 SGHTA and CDR2 FQGNSA come from the germline V gene. The CDR3 loop spans 13 amino acids. As DNA, the CDR3 is TGTGCCAGCAGCTCCCGAGGGAACTACGAGCAGTACTTC. It encodes CASSSRGNYEQYF.

In its sample, this clone was seen once. This chain joins TRBV15 and TRBJ2-3, with D possibly matching TRBD2 (7 bases). Germline CDR1 and CDR2: LNHNV and YYDKDF (reference sequence). The CDR3 runs to 15 residues. V lost 1 base and J 4 bases, leaving 12 bases between the germline ends. The CDR3 protein is CATSRGRGGADTQYF. The CDR3, as DNA: TGTGCCACCAGCAGAGGGAGGGGGGGCGCAGATACGCAGTATTTT.

Only one count was recorded for this clone. The J gene is TRBJ1-1, the V gene TRBV28; maybe TRBD1 (6 bases). Trimming cost V 3 bases and J 0 bases, with 14 bases left between them. The germline CDR1 and CDR2 sequences are MDHEN and SYDVKM. This CDR3 is built from 16 residues. CDR3 loop: CASSLIQGLMNTEAFF. The CDR3 bases are TGTGCCAGCAGTTTGATCCAGGGGCTTATGAACACTGAAGCTTTCTTT.

This clone appeared a few times. The V gene is TRBV10-2, the J gene TRBJ1-5, with D possibly being TRBD1 (6 bases). V lost 3 bases and J lost 7, with 13 bases in between. Germline CDR1 is WSHSY and CDR2 is SAAADI. The CDR3 consists of 14 residues. In nucleotides, the CDR3 is TGCGCCAGCAGTGATAAAGGGGGTATGCAGCCCCAGCATTTT. It codes for CASSDKGGMQPQHF.

This clone was recorded once. V is TRBV5-6 and J is TRBJ1-4; D gene uncertain. The CDR3 contains 16 residues. In germline, CDR1 is SGHDT, CDR2 YYEEEE. The germline V and J ends were trimmed by 4 bases and 1 base, with 14 bases remaining between them. This chain's CDR3 is CASSPVSGGTNEKLFF. CDR3 sequence (DNA): TGTGCCAGCAGCCCCGTAAGTGGTGGAACTAATGAAAAACTGTTTTTT.